One sample yielded the 20 T cell receptor beta chains listed below, sequenced in a study of T cell responses to AZD1222 COVID-19 vaccine. Profiled with immunoSEQ multiplex PCR; TCRdb holds only in-frame clones, not every one. The sample records around 99,000 clones, 70% to 90% being singletons. Sequencing was performed on peripheral blood, taken 28 days after the second AZD1222 dose. These receptor sequences come from an adult who received the AZD1222 COVID-19 vaccine.

The chain combines TRBV5-1 with TRBJ2-3; tentatively, D is TRBD2 (5 bases). V lost 1 base, J lost 6 bases, and 9 bases lay in between. Germline assignment: CDR1 SGHRS and CDR2 YFSETQ. This CDR3 has 13 residues. The CDR3 DNA follows: TGCGCCAGCAGCTTGAACGGCGGGGATACGCAGTATTTT. As protein: CASSLNGGDTQYF.

This chain connects TRBV7-8 to TRBJ2-3; D is unresolved. The germline V gene encodes CDR1 SGHVS and CDR2 FQNEAQ. Trimming removed 2 bases from V and 2 bases from J, with 8 bases in between. This CDR3 region has 14 residues. The CDR3 region is CASSLSSITDTQYF. The CDR3 coding sequence is TGTGCCAGCAGCTTATCGTCGATCACAGATACGCAGTATTTT.

This chain connects TRBV19 to TRBJ1-1, with 7 bases lining up with TRBD1. This CDR3 is 13 amino acids long. Unmatched junction bases numbered 11, after V lost 7 bases and J lost 9 bases. Germline assignment: CDR1 LNHDA and CDR2 SQIVND (reference sequence). DNA of the CDR3: TGTGCCAGTACTCCGACAGGGAAAACCCAAGCTTTCTTT. Translated: CASTPTGKTQAFF.

The rearrangement joins TRBV12-5 to TRBJ2-2; D possibly corresponds to TRBD1 (7 bases). The CDR3 extends over 15 amino acids. V was shortened by 3 bases and J by 5 bases, with 13 bases between the two germline ends. The germline V gene has CDR1 LGHNT and CDR2 FRNRAP. CDR3 amino acids: CASGFISGGTGELFF. The CDR3 nucleotides are TGTGCTAGTGGTTTCATTTCAGGGGGGACCGGGGAGCTGTTTTTT.

The V call is TRBV2, the J call TRBJ2-7; D uncertain. The V gene's germline CDR1 is SNHLY and CDR2 FYNNEI. V gave up 4 bases and J gave up 3 bases, with 7 bases separating them. The CDR3 length is 12 residues. CDR3 nucleotide sequence: TGTGCCAGCAGTGGGCTAAGCTACGAGCAGTACTTC. It specifies CASSGLSYEQYF.

The CDR3 DNA is TGTGCCAGCAGTCCCGCCGGGACAGGGCTTAATGGCTACACCTTC. Residues: CASSPAGTGLNGYTF. The rearrangement links TRBV28 to TRBJ1-2; TRBD1 matches at 9 bases. J lost 6 bases, V lost 5 bases, and 10 bases had no gene match. Per the germline V gene, CDR1 is MDHEN and CDR2 is SYDVKM. CDR3 size: 15 residues.

This clone was detected only a few times. The chain employs TRBV14 and TRBJ1-1; D gene unclear. CDR1 SGHDN and CDR2 FVKESK come from the germline V gene. This CDR3 comprises 13 residues. The V gene lost 3 bases and the J gene lost 1 base, with 6 bases spanning the gap. CDR3 nucleotides: TGTGCCAGCAGCCAGACGGAGAACACTGAAGCTTTCTTT. This codes for CASSQTENTEAFF.

The gene calls are TRBV5-4 and TRBJ1-5; TRBD1 is a possible D gene (6 bases). This CDR3 has 14 amino acids. Trimming pared 4 bases from V and 6 bases from J, leaving 14 bases between. Germline assignment: CDR1 SGHNT and CDR2 YYREEE (reference sequence). CDR3: CASSDGQLGQPQHF. The CDR3 DNA reads TGTGCCAGCAGCGACGGACAGCTGGGTCAGCCCCAGCATTTT.

V is TRBV27 and J is TRBJ2-7; the match to TRBD2 covers 7 bases. The CDR3 is 14 amino acids. The junction had 4 bases not matched to a gene; V was cut back by 5 bases and J by 0 bases. Germline assignment: CDR1 MNHEY and CDR2 SMNVEV (reference sequence). CDR3 in amino acids: CASSPLAGSYEQYF. CDR3 bases: TGTGCCAGCAGTCCCTTAGCGGGCTCCTACGAGCAGTACTTC.

J is TRBJ1-5 and V is TRBV6-5; D is unclear. The CDR3 totals 13 residues. Germline V gene lookup returns CDR1 MNHEY and CDR2 SVGAGI. Trimming shortened V by 6 bases and J by 5 bases, and 11 bases separated the two germline ends. CDR3 in amino acids: CASSPEPDQPQHF. The CDR3 bases are TGTGCCAGCAGCCCCGAGCCCGATCAGCCCCAGCATTTT.

CDR3 region: CASSQEVQALNSPLHF. The CDR3 coding sequence is TGCGCCAGCAGCCAAGAGGTACAGGCACTTAATTCACCCCTCCACTTT. This rearrangement joins TRBV4-3 to TRBJ1-6, with D perhaps TRBD1 (5 bases). This CDR3 has 16 amino acids. Per the germline V gene, CDR1 is LGHNA and CDR2 is YSLEER. Trimming took off 0 bases at V and 6 bases at J, with 12 bases between the two ends.

The rearrangement links TRBV6-5 to TRBJ1-5; 7 bases align to TRBD1. Germline V gene sequence: CDR1 MNHEY, CDR2 SVGAGI. The ends lost 5 bases at V and 3 bases at J; junction bases unmatched: 7. The length of the CDR3 is 15 residues. The CDR3 region is CASSHRTGINQPQHF. The CDR3 nucleotides are TGTGCCAGCAGTCATCGGACAGGTATCAATCAGCCCCAGCATTTT.

This clone was picked up a small number of times. The chain employs TRBV6-1 and TRBJ2-5; no clear D. V lost 1 base to trimming and J lost 5 bases, with 5 bases between them. CDR3 length equals 12 residues. Per germline, CDR1 MNHNS and CDR2 SASEGT. The chain's CDR3 is CASSEGLETQYF. In DNA, the CDR3 is TGTGCCAGCAGTGAAGGTTTGGAGACCCAGTACTTC.

V is TRBV30 and J is TRBJ1-4, with D hard to call. Germline V gene sequence: CDR1 GTSNPN, CDR2 SVGIG (reference sequence). The V end was cut by 3 bases, the J end by 0 bases, with 8 bases between. This CDR3 is built from 14 residues. CDR3 bases: TGTGCCTGGAGCTGGGCCGCAACTAATGAAAAACTGTTTTTT. Translated, it gives CAWSWAATNEKLFF.

The chain combines TRBV6-5 with TRBJ1-4; D is ambiguous. This CDR3 is built from 13 residues. Germline CDR1 reads MNHEY; CDR2 reads SVGAGI. V was cut by 8 bases and J by 0 bases, with 7 bases left in between. The CDR3 reads CASQPTTNEKLFF. CDR3 in DNA: TGTGCCAGCCAACCAACAACTAATGAAAAACTGTTTTTT.

The rearrangement uses TRBV7-8 and TRBJ2-7, with D tentatively TRBD1 (6 bases). The CDR3 contains 13 residues. Per the germline V gene, CDR1 is SGHVS and CDR2 is FQNEAQ. Deletions cut 1 base from V and 2 bases from J, with 6 bases between. CDR3 in amino acids: CASSLGDTYEQYF. CDR3 coding DNA: TGTGCCAGCAGCTTAGGGGACACCTACGAGCAGTACTTC.

The V gene is TRBV4-3, the J gene TRBJ1-2; D remains unclear. CDR3 length: 15 residues. Trimming took 4 bases from V and 5 from J, leaving 17 bases between them. Germline-derived CDR1 and CDR2 are LGHNA and YSLEER. The CDR3 loop is CASSLTDGQWYGYTF. The CDR3 region has the DNA TGCGCCAGCAGCCTAACCGACGGGCAGTGGTATGGCTACACCTTC.

This clone was detected once. V usage is TRBV6-5 and J usage is TRBJ2-5, with 12 bases matching TRBD2. V lost 8 bases, J lost 5 bases, and 6 bases stayed unmatched. The CDR3 extends over 14 amino acids. Germline-derived CDR1 and CDR2 are MNHEY and SVGAGI. The CDR3 sequence is CASLAGGPRETQYF. CDR3 nucleotide sequence: TGTGCCAGCCTAGCGGGGGGGCCTCGGGAGACCCAGTACTTC.

CDR3 DNA sequence: TGTGCCAGTAGTACCCTAGGGACAGGGAGGACTGGGGCCAACGTCCTGACTTTC. Protein sequence: CASSTLGTGRTGANVLTF. The V call is TRBV19, the J call TRBJ2-6; 9 nucleotides match TRBD1. CDR3 size: 18 residues. The germline CDR1 and CDR2 sequences are LNHDA and SQIVND (reference sequence). The V segment lost 4 bases and the J segment 2 bases; nucleotides outside the gene matches: 9.

This chain connects TRBV7-3 to TRBJ2-7; 7 bases agree with TRBD2. The V segment lost 5 bases and the J segment 0 bases; nucleotides outside the gene matches: 7. This CDR3 spans 15 amino acids. CDR1 and CDR2 (germline): SGHTA, FQGTGA. This CDR3 reads CASSPGGGGSYEQYF. CDR3 nucleotides: TGTGCCAGCAGCCCTGGAGGCGGGGGCTCCTACGAGCAGTACTTC.